This T cell receptor (beta chain) was retrieved from a study of cytomegalovirus exposure and HLA in healthy donors (dated by TCRdb to 2015 to 2018). As for the study more broadly: In an earlier analysis of 587 of the donors, about 260 Gb of sequence data and 100 million or so unique TCR beta sequences from 150 million to 200 million T cells were reported. Both class I and class II loci were covered by HLA typing, at four-digit resolution. The aim of the study was to test whether cataloging public T cell receptors could identify signatures of past pathogen exposure. Donor age, sex, ethnicity and CMV serostatus were compiled alongside the repertoire data. Roughly 5 DR-DQ haplotypes were treated as single units for association and clustering because of strong linkage in the cohort. The study combined high-throughput TCR immunosequencing, statistical association of individual TCRs with disease status, and machine learning to predict cytomegalovirus infection status. An earlier analysis of several hundred of the donors applied high-throughput TCR beta sequencing to assess whether each TCR beta V gene segment acted as functional or pseudogenic. Rather than drawing on any new phenotypic data, the later analysis identified candidate immune exposures from TCR beta sequences and the way those sequences occurred across donors. Among the roughly 400 genotyped donors, around 81% belonged to the genetic ancestry cluster associated with self-reported Caucasian donors. On average, roughly 250,000 unique TCR beta nucleotide sequences were sequenced per donor among several hundred genotyped donors of the cohort, with roughly 19% of those sequences being non-productive. A separate validation cohort of more than 100 different subjects was used in addition to the approximately 700-subject first cohort. The T cell repertoires of several hundred subjects were profiled by immunosequencing and related to cytomegalovirus serostatus. Typing coverage varied by locus: roughly 620-640 donors for A, B, C, DRB1 and DQB1; around 560 for DQA1; 600 to 610 for DPA1; under 490 for DPB1. Genome-wide SNP genotypes for about 65% of the 666 donors were used in a later genetic analysis, which treated that subset as a discovery cohort. A later analysis re-examined previously published TCR beta repertoires from several hundred donors and added high-resolution HLA genotyping to investigate patterns of TCR occurrence. All discovery cohort repertoires had been generated on a single sequencing platform. About 330 gigabases of sequencing data and 70 million to 100 million unique TCR sequences made up an early release that covered 500 to 700 HLA-typed donors.

The cohort comprised around 690 healthy bone marrow donors. All cohort members were sampled while nominally healthy, although unrecorded immune exposures were likely present. The donor was CMV seronegative and was included in the group of about 350 seronegative cohort members. Every donor gave a peripheral blood sample, and the peripheral blood mononuclear cells from that sample were used for TCR beta sequencing. Genomic DNA extraction from the blood cell samples was performed with the Qiagen DNeasy Blood Extraction Kit. Reading the germline V gene (reference sequence) gives CDR1 LNHDA and CDR2 SQIVND. Cut back by 5 bases and 2 bases, the V and J ends lie 15 bases apart. Counted from cysteine to phenylalanine, this CDR3 has 15 amino acids. Only the CDR3 DNA stays, 45 bases, in frame from base 1. The method was the immunoSEQ multiplex PCR assay. For the multiplex PCR, a mixture combining 60 forward primers for TCR Vbeta segments and 13 reverse primers for TCR Jbeta segments was used. Amplification of the CDR3 region of rearranged TCR beta genes was performed with a multiplex PCR assay on genomic DNA. The amplified TCR beta libraries were sequenced on the Illumina HiSeq System as 87-base-pair reads. In the authors' own workflow: A later analysis counted approximately 74 million unique TCR beta chains across the 600 to 850 repertoires, and some 11 million of these chains were shared by at least two donors. Raw reads were error-corrected and collapsed into unique sequences with a nearest-neighbor algorithm that merged closely related sequences to remove PCR and sequencing errors. V, D and J gene segments were assigned by aligning CDR3 sequences to IMGT reference sequences. For a sequence to be retained, a match of at least six nucleotides was required to both a V gene segment and a J gene segment. A rearrangement counted as productive if the CDR3 had no stop codons and remained in frame with V and J, and every other rearrangement counted as non-productive. CDR3 was defined by IMGT convention, running from the second conserved V-encoded cysteine to the conserved J-encoded phenylalanine. In an earlier analysis of approximately 500 of the donors, sequences lacking an unambiguous match to a single V gene segment were excluded. An earlier analysis of a few hundred of the donors called V segments functional above 56.7% productive rearrangements and segregating when the between-donor standard deviation exceeded 5%. A statistical classification framework was built for diagnosing cytomegalovirus status from the catalog of TCR beta chain sequences. In a later analysis, TCR nucleotide sequences were compared against IMGT/GENE-DB human TR gene sequences so that V and J genes could be assigned. A later analysis assigned CDR3 sequences and most-parsimonious VDJ recombination scenarios with the TCRdist pipeline. In a later analysis, every TCR beta chain was defined by the combination of its CDR3 amino acid sequence and its V-gene family, and reads without a unique V-gene family were dropped. A later analysis removed 592 highly shared, low-generation-probability nucleotide sequences to deal with suspected cross-contamination and a sequencing artifact. In a later analysis, a clonal expansion index was calculated for each public chain from normalized within-repertoire ranks of inferred template counts. In a later analysis, generation probabilities were computed with a VDJ recombination model fitted to out-of-frame rearrangements, and the resulting probabilities were checked against IGoR. In a later analysis, TCR-TCR, TCR-HLA and TCR-CMV co-occurrence was scored with hypergeometric tests, and a repertoire-size bias correction was applied to TCR pairs. A later analysis estimated false discovery rates by permuting HLA or CMV assignments 20 times. In a later analysis, co-occurring TCRs were grouped using DBSCAN, and TCRdist sequence similarity was added for clustering within HLA-allele-positive subsets. Repertoires with fewer than 30,000 or more than 120,000 public chains were left out of co-occurrence clustering, as were about 5 repertoires with anomalous nucleotide sharing. TCRdb re-hosts the immuneACCESS table, in-frame sequences only. Its copies lack some clones; in the studies checked, an unresolved V gene accounts for under half of them, and the cause for the rest is not known. The DNA gave D and trimming, while V, J and clone size come from that table. The sample records more than 95,000 clones, roughly four fifths of which are singletons. In total, the top ten clones hold about 2% of the sample.

Here is what the overall study found, with its caveats: The cohort was sequenced for TCR beta chains only, and without alpha or paired-chain data the features that could be detected were limited. A later analysis found that HLA-associated TCR beta chains were more clonally expanded and had lower generation probabilities than equally common non-associated chains. A few of the identified cytomegalovirus-associated TCR beta chains were confirmed in vitro to be specific for cytomegalovirus antigens. The study gave a list of under 200 TCR beta chains associated with cytomegalovirus. According to a later analysis, parvovirus B19, influenza, CMV and Epstein-Barr virus appeared linked to several top co-occurrence clusters. When HLA alleles, especially DR and DQ, strongly co-occurred, attributing TCR associations to individual alleles was difficult. A group of highly shared sequence variants was considered likely to be a technical artifact of the sequencing pipeline. According to a later analysis, most CMV-associated TCR beta chains appeared to be HLA-restricted, and the HLA associations seemed to be driven largely by CMV exposure. At a false discovery rate of 0.05, a later analysis linked 15,000 to 20,000 TCR beta sequences to specific HLA alleles. According to the authors, the approach could potentially be generalized to other disease states and immunological phenotypes. Linkage disequilibrium might explain the correlated functional status among segregating V segments, but an unknown experimental factor could not be excluded. In both the original and validation cohorts, the classifier was reported to diagnose cytomegalovirus status with high specificity and sensitivity. In a later analysis, TCR association rates were found to vary across HLA loci, with the most associated TCRs seen for DRB1 alleles and the fewest for HLA-C alleles. Because counts were too low, roughly 18 rarely observed V segments, including chromosome 9 orphons, were left out of the earlier analysis of 587 of the donors. CMV serostatus was the only immune exposure information available for the cohort. Broadly in line with IMGT annotations, most TCR beta V segments showed up in productive rearrangements about 90% or about 30% of the time in an earlier analysis of under 700 of the donors. A further reported finding was that TCR beta sequences accurately predicted the HLA-A and HLA-B alleles for most subjects in the first cohort. Because HLA typing was unavailable for some donors at each locus, only the typed subset was used in association tests. While some public TCRs were present in many individuals, most TCR sequences turned up only very rarely across donors. Compared with the roughly 700-donor mean, donors in an Asian-associated ancestry cluster had fewer N-insertions in productive TCRs, according to a later genetic analysis. The 87-base-pair reads could not distinguish some IMGT-functional V segments, including TRBV6-2 and TRBV6-3, so those segments were excluded. V-gene and J-gene trimming of TCR beta chains was associated with a missense DCLRE1C variant in a later genetic analysis, and the association was replicated in an independent cohort. The presence/absence analyses assumed that sequencing depth was roughly uniform across donors, and that assumption may not be true.

Comment on this clone: Its target antigen remains unknown. Within one base of it there is no much larger clone, and no base qualities were kept.

Sequencing input: PBMCs. This sequence uses TRBV19 and TRBJ1-1; TRBD1 could be the D gene, as 6 bases match. This receptor was obtained from a middle-aged man in good health and CMV-seronegative. For the CDR3, the sequence is CASSDRDIANTEAFF. The nucleotides are TGTGCCAGTAGTGACCGGGACATAGCAAACACTGAAGCTTTCTTT.